The T cell receptor (beta chain) under discussion was sequenced for a study of blood T cells in healthy people across ages. PCR was performed a second time for roughly 7 to 11 cycles using a sample-barcoded 5' primer and a J-beta primer mix. TCRdb used MiXCR to reprocess the 5' RACE reads, holding one entry per CDR3 protein. Of roughly 1,300,000 distinct CDR3 sequences in the sample, 55% to 75% are singletons; the top ten hold under 8.5%. There are 15 residues in the CDR3. From germline, CDR1 is MGHRA and CDR2 YSYEKL. Trimming shortened V by 3 bases and J by 0 bases, and 11 bases separated the two germline ends.

The receptor was isolated from a man aged 18-30 years in good health. Specimen: blood. The chain couples TRBV4-1 to TRBJ2-5; a weak D match, TRBD1 (5 bases). CDR3 nucleotides: TGCGCCAGCAGCCATCCTTTAGGGGACCAAGAGACCCAGTACTTC. It yields the protein CASSHPLGDQETQYF.